This T cell receptor (beta chain) comes out of a study of CD8+CD57+ T cells in acquired aplastic anemia (dated by TCRdb to between 2017 and 2018). Study-wide context: DNA extracted from sorted CD4+ and CD8+ cells had a mean of about 3 ug, with a range of roughly 0.18 to 27.4 ug.

The CDR3 contains 15 residues, cysteine and phenylalanine counted. The retained sequence is limited to the CDR3, 45 bases, with the frame set at the first base. At the junction V is shortened by 5 bases and J by 1 base, with 14 bases in between. CDR1 and CDR2 (MNHEY, SVGEGT) derive from the germline V gene. Genomic DNA was used as template for profiling of TCR beta VDJ combinations and CDR3 sequences. An Illumina HiSeq 2000 was the platform used for TCR repertoire sequencing. Per the authors' processing: Repertoire assessment relied on Simpson's diversity index, CDR3 size and DJ length profiles, and TRBV/TRBJ rearrangement plots. Whichever DNA sequence was most abundant in the deep sequencing data was defined as the immunodominant clone. CDR3 amino acid sequences were checked for sharing between subjects and were compared against published repertoires and the VDJdb database. TCRdb trimmed the raw reads at Q25, called clones with MiXCR and kept productive beta chains. Each entry merges the rows of one CDR3 protein and shows their most common DNA and genes. V and J calls and clone size were set by TCRdb, not the authors. Across this sample there are more than 250,000 distinct CDR3 sequences, with 55% to 60% seen only once. The ten largest clones add up to 8% of the sample.

In the study, sorted CD4+ and CD8+ blood T cells from patients with severe aplastic anemia and from healthy subjects underwent deep sequencing of TCR repertoires. Ficoll-Paque density gradient centrifugation was used to isolate peripheral blood mononuclear cells. Before DNA was extracted, CD4+ and CD8+ T cells were sorted using either FACS or magnetic beads. This clonotype was observed at least ten times. Its antigen remains unidentified. No qualities accompany the bases; no much larger clone lies one base away. General findings and caveats noted by the study authors: Roughly 30 CD8+ CDR3 sequences were found to be shared between patients and controls, but these sequences appeared to be highly expressed in patients and within the immunodominant clones of the patients. CD8+ Simpson's diversity did not differ significantly between patients and healthy controls (P=0.060).

This clonotype was sampled from a human donor with severe aplastic anemia or a healthy control (not recorded which). Material: sorted CD4+, CD8+, or CD8+CD57+ T cells (not recorded which) from PBMCs. The chain employs TRBV6-2 or TRBV6-3 and TRBJ1-1, with a weak D call of TRBD1 (5 bases match). The bases are TGTGCCAGCAGTACCTACGGGACGGCGAACACTGAAGCTTTCTTT. Its protein product is CASSTYGTANTEAFF.